This TCR beta chain came from a study of T cell clonality in common variable immunodeficiency. General observations from the study: Shared TCRbeta clones were fewer between CVID subjects than controls. Reportedly, TCR beta sequences from common variable immunodeficiency showed fewer deletions and N-nucleotide insertions.

This clone occurred many times. Its target is not known. Equal genomic DNA amounts from CVID and control samples were sequenced. Only in-frame clones appear in the TCRdb table, and some are missing; sequencing was by immunoSEQ multiplex PCR. Reported are about 52,000 clones, none seen only once; the ten largest carry about 2%. Patients and controls were mostly of Caucasian heritage. The receptor was isolated from a person between 18 and 69 years old in good health. The source material was peripheral blood mononuclear cells.

The CDR3 bases that were read are TGTGCCAGCACCTTGGGTCAGGGTGATAATTCACCC. Translated: CASTLGQGDNSP. The entire CDR3 protein reads CASTLGQGDNSPLHF. The chain employs TRBV7-9 and TRBJ1-6, with TRBD1 as a possible D gene (5 bases). Read coverage stops 3 residues before the CDR3 terminus; the germline J gene supplies the remainder. CDR1 and CDR2 from the germline V gene are SEHNR and FQNEAQ (reference sequence). This CDR3 comprises 15 residues. Trimming took 7 bases from V and 5 from J, leaving 15 bases between them. The full variable domain, with the rest looked up from reference TRBV7-9 and TRBJ1-6, is DTGVSQNPRHKITKRGQNVTFRCDPISEHNRLYWYRQTLGQGPEFLTYFQNEAQLEKSRLLSDRFSAERPKGSFSTLEIQRTEQGDSAMYLCASTLGQGDNSPLHFGNGTRLTVT.